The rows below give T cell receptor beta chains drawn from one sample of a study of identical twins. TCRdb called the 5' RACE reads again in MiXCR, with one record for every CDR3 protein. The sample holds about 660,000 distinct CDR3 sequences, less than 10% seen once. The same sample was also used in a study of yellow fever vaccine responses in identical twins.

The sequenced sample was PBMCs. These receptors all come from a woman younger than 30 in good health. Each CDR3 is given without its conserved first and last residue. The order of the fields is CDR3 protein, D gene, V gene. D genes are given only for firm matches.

CDR3 protein: ASSPRTTSNTEAF
D gene: NA
V gene: TRBV5-1

CDR3 protein: SARSGTALYEQY
D gene: TRBD1
V gene: TRBV20-1

CDR3 protein: AIQDRADTQY
D gene: TRBD1
V gene: TRBV28

CDR3 protein: ASSESSGMNTEAF
D gene: NA
V gene: TRBV2

CDR3 protein: ASSLGGTGTYNEQF
D gene: TRBD1
V gene: TRBV5-1

CDR3 protein: ASSLLGHEQY
D gene: NA
V gene: TRBV12-3/TRBV12-4

CDR3 protein: AWSVRAGGYNEQF
D gene: TRBD2
V gene: TRBV30

CDR3 protein: ASSPEDRANTGELF
D gene: NA
V gene: TRBV7-8

CDR3 protein: ASSQGGRGGELF
D gene: NA
V gene: TRBV3-1

CDR3 protein: ASSLEIAGQYRDTQY
D gene: TRBD2
V gene: TRBV7-8

CDR3 protein: ATSKGQLSGANVLT
D gene: NA
V gene: TRBV15

CDR3 protein: ASSPQGSISSYEQY
D gene: NA
V gene: TRBV7-9

CDR3 protein: ATSRSGLAPEQY
D gene: TRBD2
V gene: TRBV15

CDR3 protein: ASSPRDSRVYEQY
D gene: TRBD1
V gene: TRBV7-8

CDR3 protein: ASSYSIQGALIPNIQY
D gene: TRBD1
V gene: TRBV6-5

CDR3 protein: ASSLPGAVYNEQF
D gene: NA
V gene: TRBV7-2

CDR3 protein: ASGPGRFTDTQY
D gene: NA
V gene: TRBV9

CDR3 protein: ASSWIGTGGNEQF
D gene: TRBD1
V gene: TRBV5-1

CDR3 protein: ASSLYVYEQY
D gene: NA
V gene: TRBV28

CDR3 protein: ASSRYSGGQKYQPQH
D gene: NA
V gene: TRBV5-6

CDR3 protein: ASSPWTGDEKLF
D gene: TRBD1
V gene: TRBV5-1

CDR3 protein: ASCPSGGPYEQY
D gene: NA
V gene: TRBV27

CDR3 protein: ASSPGDGMAETQY
D gene: NA
V gene: TRBV18

CDR3 protein: ASRHPGPGGLAGGGTDTQY
D gene: TRBD2
V gene: TRBV6-4

CDR3 protein: ASSQVVGSYEQY
D gene: NA
V gene: TRBV4-3

CDR3 protein: SATRTGSETQY
D gene: TRBD1
V gene: TRBV20-1

CDR3 protein: ASSPGQLNQPQH
D gene: NA
V gene: TRBV5-1

CDR3 protein: ASSQVGAYEQY
D gene: NA
V gene: TRBV3-1

CDR3 protein: ASRRDRVPAYEQY
D gene: TRBD1
V gene: TRBV6-1

CDR3 protein: ASSSSNTDTQY
D gene: NA
V gene: TRBV7-3

CDR3 protein: ASNPGQGAHEQY
D gene: TRBD1
V gene: TRBV28

CDR3 protein: ASSQGDARGSPLH
D gene: NA
V gene: TRBV3-1

CDR3 protein: ASSLVTGAIGETQY
D gene: NA
V gene: TRBV7-2

CDR3 protein: ASSGGLADPDTQY
D gene: NA
V gene: TRBV2

CDR3 protein: ASIPGQGARETQY
D gene: TRBD1
V gene: TRBV28

CDR3 protein: ASSQDRDSRLGTQY
D gene: TRBD1
V gene: TRBV4-3

CDR3 protein: ASSPPGLAEETQY
D gene: TRBD2
V gene: TRBV6-2/TRBV6-3

CDR3 protein: SARPMAGVYNEQF
D gene: TRBD2
V gene: TRBV20-1

CDR3 protein: ASSHRVSFEQY
D gene: NA
V gene: TRBV7-2

CDR3 protein: SVLGGSRYEQY
D gene: TRBD2
V gene: TRBV29-1

CDR3 protein: ASSYSGTAGETQY
D gene: NA
V gene: TRBV6-2/TRBV6-3

CDR3 protein: SASPSGRGGELF
D gene: TRBD2
V gene: TRBV20-1

CDR3 protein: AIRGGWQETQY
D gene: NA
V gene: TRBV10-3

CDR3 protein: SYLHNEQF
D gene: NA
V gene: TRBV29-1

CDR3 protein: ASSQWSWYEQY
D gene: NA
V gene: TRBV4-3

CDR3 protein: ASNPYQGYQETQY
D gene: NA
V gene: TRBV28

CDR3 protein: ASVLSGAWEQY
D gene: NA
V gene: TRBV6-2/TRBV6-3

CDR3 protein: ASSLDPSGQAYEQY
D gene: TRBD2
V gene: TRBV5-1

CDR3 protein: ASSSDGAAYNEQF
D gene: NA
V gene: TRBV3-1

CDR3 protein: ASSFAGTGGSKTQY
D gene: TRBD1
V gene: TRBV5-1

CDR3 protein: ASSLGADRQNIQY
D gene: NA
V gene: TRBV7-2